Each of the 6 T cell receptor beta chains below was sequenced from the same sample in a study of CD8+ T cells in alopecia areata. Extracted RNA was reverse transcribed into cDNA, the sequencing template. Data came from immunoSEQ multiplex PCR; TCRdb stores just in-frame clones and leaves some out. The table includes about 12,000 clones, 60% detected once. Peripheral blood, together with lesional scalp punch biopsies, was collected from alopecia areata patients. Sample: skin. These receptors all come from a human donor with alopecia areata.

The chain is built from TRBV27 and TRBJ2-5; D may be TRBD1 or TRBD2 (6 bases each). CDR3 length equals 14 residues. From germline, CDR1 is MNHEY and CDR2 SMNVEV (reference sequence). V lost 2 bases, J lost 4 bases, and 11 bases lay in between. The CDR3 region is CASSLRGVVETQYF. CDR3 in DNA: TGTGCCAGCAGTTTAAGGGGGGTGGTAGAGACCCAGTACTTC.

The chain combines TRBV23-1 with TRBJ1-2, with D perhaps TRBD1 (5 bases). TRBV23-1 is classed as an ORF, of uncertain function. The germline V and J ends were trimmed by 0 bases and 0 bases, with 14 bases remaining between them. The CDR3 totals 17 residues. The CDR3 sequence: CASSQSTRDGSNYGYTF. In nucleotides, the CDR3 is TGCGCCAGCAGTCAATCCACTCGGGACGGTTCTAACTATGGCTACACCTTC.

This clone has a single count. This chain joins TRBV6-5 and TRBJ1-2; tentatively, D is TRBD1 (6 bases). This CDR3 has 15 amino acids. Trimming stripped 4 bases from V and 2 bases from J, with 14 bases between. Per the germline V gene, CDR1 is MNHEY and CDR2 is SVGAGI. CDR3 sequence reads: CASSFAGTSNYGYTF. CDR3 nucleotides: TGTGCCAGCAGTTTCGCCGGGACATCGAACTATGGCTACACCTTC.

This clone was recorded a few times. The J gene is TRBJ2-3, the V gene TRBV7-9, with TRBD1 as a possible D gene (6 bases). Germline loops: CDR1 SEHNR, CDR2 FQNEAQ (reference sequence). With 0 bases removed from V and 1 base from J, the gap between germline ends came to 14 bases. The CDR3 runs to 17 residues. DNA for the CDR3: TGTGCCAGCAGCTTAGCCCTGGACAGCCATCGCACAGATACGCAGTATTTT. Protein product: CASSLALDSHRTDTQYF.

This chain joins TRBV7-9 and TRBJ2-5; the D gene is possibly TRBD2 (5 bases). The V gene's germline CDR1 is SEHNR and CDR2 FQNEAQ (reference sequence). The V end lost 7 bases, the J end lost 5 bases, and 20 bases lay between the germline ends. The CDR3 is made up of 15 amino acids. The CDR3 protein is CASKTRGSSRETQYF. In DNA, the CDR3 is TGTGCCAGCAAAACAAGAGGGAGTAGTCGGGAGACCCAGTACTTC.

In this sample, this clone turned up a few times. The CDR3 loop reads CASRFGGELQETQYF. The CDR3 bases are TGTGCCAGTAGGTTTGGGGGAGAGTTACAAGAGACCCAGTACTTC. This chain uses TRBV19 with TRBJ2-5, with D possibly called TRBD1 or TRBD2 (5 bases each). Trimming took 6 bases from V and 2 from J, leaving 16 bases between them. CDR1 and CDR2 (germline): LNHDA, SQIVND (reference sequence). The CDR3 runs 15 residues. The variable domain in full, completed from reference TRBV19 and TRBJ2-5, reads DGGITQSPKYLFRKEGQNVTLSCEQNLNHDAMYWYRQDPGQGLRLIYYSQIVNDFQKGDIAEGYSVSREKKESFPLTVTSAQKNPTAFYLCASRFGGELQETQYFGPGTRLLVL.